The next 9 T cell receptor beta chains were all read from a single sample in a study of cytomegalovirus exposure and HLA in healthy donors. Primers: 60 Vbeta forward and 13 Jbeta reverse. Repertoires were generated with immunoSEQ multiplex PCR, while TCRdb's copy carries only in-frame clones and drops some. The sample has roughly 130,000 clones, just under 80% seen once. Sequenced: PBMCs. These receptors all come from a man aged 30 to 39 in good health and CMV-seronegative.

This chain's CDR3 is CASSGAGREDTQYF. CDR3 coding DNA: TGCGCCAGCAGCGGAGCGGGAAGGGAAGATACGCAGTATTTT. The rearrangement links TRBV5-1 to TRBJ2-3; 7 bases map to TRBD2. Germline lookup yields CDR1 SGHRS and CDR2 YFSETQ. The V gene end was trimmed by 4 bases and the J gene end by 5 bases; junction bases not matched to a gene: 7. The CDR3 covers 14 residues.

This chain connects TRBV2 to TRBJ1-2; D ambiguous. In germline, CDR1 is SNHLY, CDR2 FYNNEI. This CDR3 has 14 residues. V shed 3 bases and J shed 0 bases, with 8 bases lying between them. The CDR3: CASSDDGSNYGYTF. The CDR3 DNA reads as TGTGCCAGCAGTGACGACGGGTCTAACTATGGCTACACCTTC.

In DNA form, the CDR3 reads TGTGCCAGCAGTCTCCCGGGACAGGGTTCCTACGAGCAGTACTTC. As protein: CASSLPGQGSYEQYF. V and J are TRBV28 and TRBJ2-7, with 9 positions matching TRBD1. Per the germline V gene, CDR1 is MDHEN and CDR2 is SYDVKM. The CDR3 contains 15 residues. The V and J ends lost 5 bases and 1 base, in that order; junction bases with no gene match: 6.

The chain has TRBV5-8 and TRBJ1-4, with TRBD1 identical over 8 bases. With 3 bases clipped from V and 7 bases from J, the junction kept 5 bases outside the gene matches. The CDR3 spans 14 residues. In germline, CDR1 is SGHTS, CDR2 YDEGEE. The CDR3 DNA is TGTGCCAGCAGCTACGACAGGGGTGTTGAAAAACTGTTTTTT. It codes for CASSYDRGVEKLFF.

The rearrangement joins TRBV27 to TRBJ1-5; D remains ambiguous. The germline V and J ends were trimmed by 1 base and 2 bases, with 6 bases remaining between them. Germline-derived CDR1 and CDR2 are MNHEY and SMNVEV (reference sequence). This CDR3 spans 14 amino acids. Here the CDR3 reads CASSLLGGNQPQHF. DNA of the CDR3: TGTGCCAGCAGTTTATTGGGCGGCAATCAGCCCCAGCATTTT.

This chain connects TRBV5-1 to TRBJ2-7; D perhaps matches TRBD2 (5 bases). This CDR3 spans 14 amino acids. Germline V gene data show CDR1 as SGHRS and CDR2 as YFSETQ. With 4 bases removed from V and 2 bases from J, the gap between germline ends came to 13 bases. CDR3 in amino acids: CASSPHKGAYEQYF. The CDR3 nucleotides are TGCGCCAGCAGCCCACACAAGGGAGCCTACGAGCAGTACTTC.

This chain uses TRBV7-9 with TRBJ1-2; no clear D. CDR1 and CDR2 (germline): SEHNR, FQNEAQ (reference sequence). The CDR3 is made up of 15 amino acids. V was cut by 1 base and J by 3 bases, with 12 bases left in between. CDR3 nucleotides: TGTGCCAGCAGCTTAGGGGCCCTCGGGGACTATGGCTACACCTTC. Its translation: CASSLGALGDYGYTF.

The chain has TRBV9 and TRBJ1-4; the match to TRBD1 covers 7 bases. V lost 0 bases and J lost 7; bases outside the gene matches: 9. The germline gives CDR1 SGDLS, CDR2 YYNGEE. The CDR3 runs to 16 residues. The DNA of the CDR3 is TGTGCCAGCAGCGTAGGACAGGGCCACCCTAGTGAAAAACTGTTTTTT. It codes for CASSVGQGHPSEKLFF.

The V and J genes are TRBV9 and TRBJ2-2; D perhaps matches TRBD1 (6 bases). Germline V gene sequence: CDR1 SGDLS, CDR2 YYNGEE. The ends were cut back, 0 bases at V and 4 bases at J, with 13 bases in the middle. The CDR3 spans 16 residues. The CDR3 loop reads CASSVDAGVTTGELFF. The CDR3 region has the DNA TGTGCCAGCAGCGTAGATGCAGGGGTTACCACCGGGGAGCTGTTTTTT.